This TCR beta chain came from a study of blood T cell repertoires in COVID-19. Overall study context: The samples span acute and convalescent COVID-19 from the United States, Italy and Spain. From T cells, B-cell-depleted T cells, or PBMCs came the material, which was cDNA or gDNA.

How the authors handled the data: For nucleated cells, counts were estimated from reference gene primer amplification. Profiled with immunoSEQ multiplex PCR; TCRdb holds only in-frame clones, not every one. Clonal size and the V and J genes are those of that table, whereas D and trimming came from the DNA. The sample shows roughly 180,000 clones, approximately 89% of them seen only once. A single count supports this clone. This CDR3 region has 17 residues. Trimming took off 1 base at V and 2 bases at J, with 15 bases between the two ends. Looked up from germline, CDR1 is SGHVS and CDR2 is FQNEAQ. The TCR comes from a woman aged 60-70 years with acute or convalescent COVID-19. Sequenced sample: peripheral blood. The V and J genes are TRBV7-8 and TRBJ1-5; D perhaps matches TRBD1 (5 bases). CDR3 sequence (DNA): TGTGCCAGCAGCTTAGAACAGCGGGGCATGGGCAATCAGCCCCAGCATTTT. It encodes CASSLEQRGMGNQPQHF. Supplemented by reference TRBV7-8 and TRBJ1-5, the full variable domain reads GAGVSQSPRYKVAKRGQDVALRCDPISGHVSLFWYQQALGQGPEFLTYFQNEAQLDKSGLPSDRFFAERPEGSVSTLKIQRTQQEDSAVYLCASSLEQRGMGNQPQHFGDGTRLSIL.